What follows are 17 T cell receptor beta chains derived from one specimen sequenced in a study of blood T cells in healthy people across ages. With a J-beta primer mix and a sample-barcoded 5' primer, a second PCR ran about 7 to 12 cycles. MiXCR, applied by TCRdb to the 5' RACE reads, yields one record per CDR3 protein. The sample contains under 1,100,000 distinct CDR3 sequences, 25% of which appear only once. These sequences were also reported in another study, on T cells of mothers and their children.

The specimen was blood. These receptors were taken from a girl aged 2-10 years in good health.

This chain joins TRBV6-1 and TRBJ2-7; no firm D call. The V end lost 0 bases, the J end lost 4 bases, and 19 bases lay between the germline ends. The CDR3 totals 17 residues. Germline lookup yields CDR1 MNHNS and CDR2 SASEGT. For the CDR3, the DNA is TGTGCCAGCAGTGAAGCGAGGAGTGGGCTCGGTCGGTACGAGCAGTACTTC. Translation: CASSEARSGLGRYEQYF.

The chain couples TRBV28 to TRBJ2-5; the match to TRBD2 covers 9 bases. V was pared by 3 bases and J by 5 bases, with 10 bases of the junction left unmatched. Germline CDR1 reads MDHEN; CDR2 reads SYDVKM. The CDR3 runs 16 residues. CDR3 nucleotides: TGTGCCAGCAGTTTCTCGTCCGGGCTAGCGGGGGAGACCCAGTACTTC. As protein: CASSFSSGLAGETQYF.

The chain carries TRBV12-3 or TRBV12-4 and TRBJ2-6, with D uncertain. This CDR3 spans 14 amino acids. V lost 5 bases and J lost 0, with 5 bases in between. The CDR3 loop is CASSRYSGANVLTF. For the CDR3, the DNA is TGTGCCAGCAGTCGCTACTCTGGGGCCAACGTCCTGACTTTC.

This clonotype showed up just a few times. The chain joins TRBV6-2 or TRBV6-3 to TRBJ2-5, with a tentative D call TRBD2 (5 bases). Germline V gene data show CDR1 as MNHEY and CDR2 as SVGEGT. This CDR3 has 14 residues. The V gene lost 6 bases and the J gene lost 5 bases, with 16 bases spanning the gap. CDR3: CASRLDWGTETQYF. In DNA, the CDR3 is TGTGCCAGCAGGCTGGACTGGGGAACGGAGACCCAGTACTTC.

This clonotype has only a few counts. This rearrangement joins TRBV10-3 to TRBJ1-1, with D uncertain. The germline V gene encodes CDR1 ENHRY and CDR2 SYGVKD. V lost 10 bases, J lost 5 bases, and 20 bases lay in between. The CDR3 has 14 amino acids. CDR3 DNA: TGTGCCACGATGGACTTGGGTTATGGGACTGAAGCTTTCTTT. Encoded protein: CATMDLGYGTEAFF.

This chain uses TRBV29-1 with TRBJ1-1; D remains unclear. V was cut by 7 bases and J by 4 bases, with 13 bases left in between. Germline V gene sequence: CDR1 SQVTM, CDR2 ANQGSEA. The CDR3 is 12 amino acids. As DNA, the CDR3 is TGCAGCGAAATGACGGACGGCACTGAAGCTTTCTTT. This gives the protein CSEMTDGTEAFF.

This clonotype showed up just a few times. The J gene is TRBJ1-1, the V gene TRBV4-1; perhaps TRBD1 as D (6 bases). V was cut by 1 base and J by 7 bases, with 13 bases left in between. The germline V gene has CDR1 MGHRA and CDR2 YSYEKL. CDR3 length equals 14 residues. DNA for the CDR3: TGCGCCAGCAGCCAAGGGGACACGGCTAATGAAGCTTTCTTT. Its protein product is CASSQGDTANEAFF.

The chain uses TRBV2 and TRBJ2-2, with D uncertain. This CDR3 contains 14 residues. Per the germline V gene, CDR1 is SNHLY and CDR2 is FYNNEI. Trimming removed 8 bases at V and 3 bases at J, with 13 bases between. For the CDR3, the DNA is TGTGCCAGCTTCGGGCCTCGGGACACCGGGGAGCTGTTTTTT. It encodes CASFGPRDTGELFF.

This sequence joins TRBV6-2 or TRBV6-3 and TRBJ1-4; possibly TRBD1 for D (5 bases). V was cut by 4 bases and J by 12 bases, with 15 bases left in between. The CDR3 is 13 residues long. Germline V gene sequence: CDR1 MNHEY, CDR2 SVGEGT. CDR3 nucleotides: TGTGCCAGCAGTTGGGGACCTCAGATTGAACTGTTTTTT. Amino acids: CASSWGPQIELFF.

The chain uses TRBV29-1 and TRBJ1-1, with D uncertain. CDR3 length: 12 residues. Germline-derived CDR1 and CDR2 are SQVTM and ANQGSEA. Trimming shortened V by 7 bases and J by 0 bases, and 9 bases separated the two germline ends. The CDR3 is CSGFVLNTEAFF. The CDR3 DNA reads TGCAGCGGCTTCGTACTGAACACTGAAGCTTTCTTT.

This clonotype was counted a few times. V and J are TRBV6-1 and TRBJ1-4; weak D call: TRBD1 (6 bases). V lost 11 bases and J lost 4, with 11 bases in between. From germline, CDR1 is MNHNS and CDR2 SASEGT. The CDR3 has 12 amino acids. The CDR3, as DNA: TGTGCCTCCAGACAGGATAATGAAAAACTGTTTTTT. Translation gives CASRQDNEKLFF.

This clonotype was observed a few times. At one end the junction does not follow the germline gene, possibly because of a read error. The chain employs TRBV11-1 and TRBJ2-1; 10 bases match TRBD1. The CDR3 loop spans 12 amino acids. The germline CDR1 and CDR2 sequences are SGHAT and FQDESV (reference sequence). The CDR3 DNA reads TGTGCCAGCAGCCCCGGGACAGGGGAGGGGCTCTTC. It encodes CASSPGTGEGLF.

This clonotype was counted a single time. J is TRBJ2-6 and V is TRBV29-1; D might be TRBD2 (6 bases). Germline V gene sequence: CDR1 SQVTM, CDR2 ANQGSEA. The V end was cut by 5 bases, the J end by 1 base, with 24 bases between. This CDR3 is built from 19 residues. CDR3 nucleotides: TGCAGCGTTCGTACCGGGACTGGCTACGGATGGTCTGGGGCCAACGTCCTGACTTTC. Translation gives CSVRTGTGYGWSGANVLTF.

This clonotype has just a few counts. The V call is TRBV12-3 or TRBV12-4, the J call TRBJ2-1, with 8 nucleotides matching TRBD2. The DNA end is more similar to TRBJ2-7, so the J call may be wrong. The CDR3 totals 15 residues. The DNA of the CDR3 is TGTGCCAGCAGCCAAAGCGGGAGAGTGGCGAGGGAGCAGTACTTC. It encodes CASSQSGRVAREQYF.

This clonotype was seen more than once but under ten times. This chain connects TRBV6-6 to TRBJ2-4, with D perhaps TRBD2 (6 bases). V was pared by 1 base and J by 0 bases, with 16 bases between. Germline CDR1 MNHNY, CDR2 SVGAGI (reference sequence). CDR3 length: 18 amino acids. This CDR3 reads CASSYFGGLAIAKNIQYF. Here the CDR3 DNA reads TGTGCCAGCAGTTACTTCGGGGGACTCGCTATAGCCAAAAACATTCAGTACTTC.

This clonotype was seen more than once but under ten times. V usage is TRBV5-1 and J usage is TRBJ2-5, with 7 bases lining up with TRBD2. Germline V lookup: CDR1 SGHRS, CDR2 YFSETQ. CDR3 length: 17 residues. V gave up 0 bases and J gave up 5 bases; unmatched junction bases: 13. The CDR3 coding sequence is TGCGCCAGCAGCTTGGCCCCCTCTAGCGGAGCCCGGGAGACCCAGTACTTC. This codes for CASSLAPSSGARETQYF.

This clonotype was recorded many times. The rearrangement uses TRBV5-1 and TRBJ1-4, with D unclear. The CDR3 loop spans 13 amino acids. The germline V and J ends were trimmed by 5 bases and 4 bases, with 9 bases remaining between them. Looked up from germline, CDR1 is SGHRS and CDR2 is YFSETQ. This CDR3 is CASSVTNNEKLFF. CDR3 in DNA: TGCGCCAGCAGTGTGACCAATAATGAAAAACTGTTTTTT.